These 27 T cell receptor beta chains were all obtained from the same sample, sequenced in a study of CD8 T cells in Susac syndrome. RNA was extracted with the RNeasy kit, and a quantity of about 0.5 to 1 ug was reverse transcribed using random hexamers. TCRdb re-analysed the immunoSEQ multiplex PCR reads in MiXCR, keeping a single row per CDR3 protein. The sample has about 240,000 distinct CDR3 sequences, 90% to 96% seen once. The sample consisted of CD4+ T cells from PBMCs. Receptor source: a human donor with Susac syndrome.

The chain recombines TRBV28 with TRBJ2-1; D is ambiguous. The CDR3 spans 15 residues. Trimming stripped 3 bases from V and 6 bases from J, with 15 bases between. CDR1 is MDHEN and CDR2 is SYDVKM in the germline V gene. The CDR3 nucleotides read TGTGCCAGCAGTTTCGTACATGGTCAGTCCAATGAGCAGTTCTTC. Translating gives CASSFVHGQSNEQFF.

The rearrangement links TRBV27 to TRBJ2-3; a weak D match, TRBD2 (7 bases). CDR1 and CDR2 (germline): MNHEY, SMNVEV (reference sequence). V lost 5 bases and J lost 2, with 17 bases in between. The CDR3 extends over 16 amino acids. The CDR3 reads CASSAWEGEDTDTQYF. The CDR3 nucleotides are TGTGCCAGCAGTGCGTGGGAGGGGGAGGACACAGATACGCAGTATTTT.

This clonotype was found once. This chain links TRBV7-6 with TRBJ2-7, with D perhaps being TRBD1 or TRBD2 (6 bases each). Trimming left V 5 bases short and J 4 bases short, with 18 bases between. The CDR3 loop spans 15 amino acids. Germline V lookup: CDR1 SGHVS, CDR2 FNYEAQ. CDR3 region: CASSPGGGARYEQYF. The CDR3, as DNA: TGTGCCAGCAGCCCTGGAGGGGGAGCGAGGTACGAGCAGTACTTC.

The V and J genes are TRBV6-5 and TRBJ2-7; 11 bases fit TRBD2. This CDR3 spans 13 amino acids. Per germline, CDR1 MNHEY and CDR2 SVGAGI. Trimming removed 6 bases from V and 12 bases from J; junction bases left unmatched: 10. The CDR3 loop reads CASRQNSGRAVYF. CDR3 DNA: TGTGCCAGCAGACAGAATAGCGGGAGGGCCGTGTACTTC.

CDR3 sequence reads: CASSAEAGSQPQHF. The DNA for the CDR3 is TGTGCCAGCAGCGCAGAAGCGGGTTCTCAGCCCCAGCATTTT. The rearrangement joins TRBV9 to TRBJ1-5; no firm D call. The germline V and J ends were trimmed by 3 bases and 6 bases, with 13 bases remaining between them. The CDR3 runs to 14 residues. Germline lookup yields CDR1 SGDLS and CDR2 YYNGEE.

Here the CDR3 DNA reads TGTGCCAGCAGCCAAAGACAGTTCTCCTACGAGCAGTACTTC. Its protein product is CASSQRQFSYEQYF. The chain has TRBV3-1 and TRBJ2-7, with D maybe TRBD1 (5 bases). CDR1 LGHDT and CDR2 YNNKEL come from the germline V gene (reference sequence). Deletions cut 2 bases from V and 0 bases from J, with 8 bases between. CDR3 length equals 14 residues.

The chain carries TRBV11-2 and TRBJ2-7; D may be TRBD1 or TRBD2 (5 bases each). Deletions cut 0 bases from V and 0 bases from J, with 12 bases between. This CDR3 has 16 residues. CDR1 SGHAT and CDR2 FQNNGV come from the germline V gene. The CDR3 sequence: CASSLDSGGSSYEQYF. For the CDR3, the DNA is TGTGCCAGCAGCTTAGATTCTGGGGGAAGCTCCTACGAGCAGTACTTC.

The gene calls are TRBV9 and TRBJ2-5; D uncertain. The CDR3 is 15 residues long. V dropped 5 bases and J dropped 1 base, with 15 bases sitting between them. Germline loops: CDR1 SGDLS, CDR2 YYNGEE. This CDR3 is CASSKSVAPQETQYF. In DNA form, the CDR3 reads TGTGCCAGCAGTAAGAGCGTGGCACCCCAAGAGACCCAGTACTTC.

This chain links TRBV5-1 with TRBJ2-7; D unresolved. The CDR3 contains 14 residues. Germline-derived CDR1 and CDR2 are SGHRS and YFSETQ. Deletions cut 3 bases from V and 3 bases from J, with 13 bases between. The CDR3 region is CASSSPKDGYEQYF. CDR3 bases: TGCGCCAGCAGCTCCCCGAAGGACGGCTACGAGCAGTACTTC. Based on the CDR3 plus reference TRBV5-1 and TRBJ2-7, the full variable domain is KAGVTQTPRYLIKTRGQQVTLSCSPISGHRSVSWYQQTPGQGLQFLFEYFSETQRNKGNFPGRFSGRQFSNSRSEMNVSTLELGDSALYLCASSSPKDGYEQYFGPGTRLTVT.

The genes are TRBV4-1 and TRBJ2-3, with D unclear. Germline V gene lookup returns CDR1 MGHRA and CDR2 YSYEKL. The V end lost 1 base, the J end lost 3 bases, and 29 bases lay between the germline ends. The CDR3 runs to 21 residues. The CDR3 region is CASSQVPMRKHKASQTDTQYF. Here the CDR3 DNA reads TGCGCCAGCAGCCAAGTGCCAATGCGGAAACACAAAGCGTCGCAAACAGATACGCAGTATTTT.

The genes are TRBV29-1 and TRBJ2-7, with D hard to call. V lost 4 bases to trimming and J lost 0 bases, with 10 bases between them. This CDR3 is 13 amino acids long. Per the germline V gene, CDR1 is SQVTM and CDR2 is ANQGSEA. CDR3 nucleotide sequence: TGCAGCGTTGCCGTACGGAACTCCTACGAGCAGTACTTC. It specifies CSVAVRNSYEQYF.

This clonotype was observed once. J is TRBJ1-2 and V is TRBV12-3 or TRBV12-4; no clear D gene. The length of the CDR3 is 13 residues. The V and J ends lost 6 bases and 1 base respectively, with 9 bases between them. CDR3 residues: CASRIRYNYGYTF. CDR3 bases: TGTGCCAGCAGGATCAGATATAACTATGGCTACACCTTC.

This clonotype was found once. The V gene is TRBV29-1, the J gene TRBJ2-5; D gene unclear. CDR1 is SQVTM and CDR2 is ANQGSEA in the germline V gene. The germline V and J ends were trimmed by 7 bases and 1 base, with 22 bases remaining between them. The CDR3 loop spans 16 amino acids. The CDR3 sequence is CSALDYKAGFQETQYF. CDR3 DNA sequence: TGCAGCGCCCTGGATTACAAAGCCGGGTTCCAAGAGACCCAGTACTTC.

The V call is TRBV29-1, the J call TRBJ2-2, with D perhaps matching TRBD1 (6 bases). The V end was cut by 5 bases, the J end by 5 bases, with 9 bases between. The CDR3 has 12 residues. CDR1 SQVTM and CDR2 ANQGSEA come from the germline V gene. Here the CDR3 reads CSVRTETGELFF. The CDR3 DNA reads TGCAGCGTTCGGACAGAAACCGGGGAGCTGTTTTTT.

The chain is built from TRBV30 and TRBJ2-5; tentative D call: TRBD1 (5 bases). V shed 0 bases and J shed 2 bases, with 10 bases lying between them. CDR1 is GTSNPN, CDR2 SVGIG, per germline (reference sequence). This CDR3 has 14 residues. CDR3 coding DNA: TGTGCCTGGAGTGTGAATCCAGGGCAAGAGACCCAGTACTTC. It is translated as CAWSVNPGQETQYF. Full variable domain (rest looked up from reference TRBV30 and TRBJ2-5): SQTIHQWPATLVQPVGSPLSLECTVEGTSNPNLYWYRQAAGRGLQLLFYSVGIGQISSEVPQNLSASRPQDRQFILSSKKLLLSDSGFYLCAWSVNPGQETQYFGPGTRLLVL.

The genes are TRBV4-1 and TRBJ1-4, with 7 bases matching TRBD1. The CDR3 loop spans 14 amino acids. From germline, CDR1 is MGHRA and CDR2 YSYEKL. V gave up 2 bases and J gave up 8 bases; unmatched junction bases: 5. The CDR3 nucleotides are TGCGCCAGCAGCCAAAAGGGGGCGGAGGAAAAACTGTTTTTT. Translated, it gives CASSQKGAEEKLFF.

For the CDR3, the DNA is TGCGCCAGCAGCCAAGCCACGAACAGGGGAACTGGGGCCAACGTCCTGACTTTC. It translates to CASSQATNRGTGANVLTF. The J gene is TRBJ2-6, the V gene TRBV4-1; 7 bases map to TRBD1. The trim removed 1 base at V and 2 bases at J, leaving 8 bases unmatched. The CDR3 has 18 amino acids. Per germline, CDR1 MGHRA and CDR2 YSYEKL.

This sequence joins TRBV12-3 or TRBV12-4 and TRBJ2-1; possibly TRBD2 for D (5 bases). The CDR3 loop spans 16 amino acids. The V end was cut by 7 bases, the J end by 7 bases, with 23 bases between. The DNA of the CDR3 is TGTGCCAGCACCCCCCAACTAGTAGATACGTGGAATGAGCAGTTCTTC. Its protein is CASTPQLVDTWNEQFF.

This clonotype showed up just once. Written as DNA, the CDR3 is TGTGCCAGCAGTTTAATGGAGTACGAGCAGTACTTC. Protein sequence: CASSLMEYEQYF. The rearrangement links TRBV28 to TRBJ2-7; unclear D gene. The CDR3 covers 12 residues. Trimming left V 2 bases short and J 4 bases short, with 6 bases between. Germline loops: CDR1 MDHEN, CDR2 SYDVKM.

This chain uses TRBV23-1 with TRBJ2-1; D unresolved. TRBV23-1 is filed as an ORF, its function uncertain. The CDR3 covers 12 residues. Trimming removed 1 base from V and 6 bases from J, with 4 bases in between. The CDR3 coding sequence is TGCGCCAGCAGTCAATGTTTCAATGAGCAGTTCTTC. It translates to CASSQCFNEQFF.

The chain employs TRBV7-2 and TRBJ2-2, with TRBD1 matching 7 bases. The germline V gene has CDR1 SGHTA and CDR2 FQGNSA. This CDR3 is built from 15 residues. Losses at the gene ends were 4 bases for V and 2 bases for J; bases not matched to a gene: 4. The CDR3 DNA sequence: TGTGCCAGCAGCTCAACAGGGGCCAACACCGGGGAGCTGTTTTTT. Its translation is CASSSTGANTGELFF.

The chain combines TRBV18 with TRBJ1-1, with TRBD1 as a possible D gene (6 bases). The CDR3 has 13 residues. Per germline, CDR1 KGHSH and CDR2 LQKENI. V was clipped by 6 bases and J by 2 bases, with 10 bases between them. CDR3 DNA sequence: TGTGCCAGCTCGTCCGGGACAAACACTGAAGCTTTCTTT. Translation: CASSSGTNTEAFF.

The rearrangement uses TRBV11-3 and TRBJ2-1; D is ambiguous. Trimming left V 4 bases short and J 6 bases short, with 7 bases between. The CDR3 is 12 amino acids. Germline assignment: CDR1 SGHNT and CDR2 YENEEA. The CDR3, as DNA: TGTGCCAGCAGCTGGTTGGGCAATGAGCAGTTCTTC. It is translated as CASSWLGNEQFF.

The chain is built from TRBV4-1 and TRBJ1-2, with unresolved D. V lost 0 bases, J lost 5 bases, and 10 bases lay in between. The CDR3 totals 14 residues. CDR1 and CDR2 from the germline V gene are MGHRA and YSYEKL. The CDR3 sequence: CASSQEKSPYGYTF. The CDR3 bases are TGCGCCAGCAGCCAAGAGAAGTCCCCATATGGCTACACCTTC.

CDR3 sequence: CASRRGLTYEQYF. DNA for the CDR3: TGTGCCAGCCGGCGAGGACTCACCTACGAGCAGTACTTC. The V and J genes are TRBV2 and TRBJ2-7, with D maybe TRBD2 (5 bases). This CDR3 region has 13 residues. The germline CDR1 and CDR2 sequences are SNHLY and FYNNEI. With 8 bases removed from V and 2 bases from J, the gap between germline ends came to 13 bases.

J is TRBJ1-5 and V is TRBV12-3 or TRBV12-4; TRBD1 agrees at 8 bases. Germline trimming cut 3 bases from V and 0 bases from J; bases unmatched to any gene: 10. CDR3 size: 18 residues. The CDR3 reads CASSLTRQGAASNQPQHF. Written as DNA, the CDR3 is TGTGCCAGCAGTTTGACTCGCCAGGGGGCGGCTAGCAATCAGCCCCAGCATTTT.

The chain is built from TRBV3-1 and TRBJ1-1; D is uncertain. The germline V gene has CDR1 LGHDT and CDR2 YNNKEL (reference sequence). V was clipped by 6 bases and J by 2 bases, with 10 bases between them. This CDR3 has 13 residues. The CDR3 DNA sequence: TGTGCCAGCAGTGAAAAAGACAACACTGAAGCTTTCTTT. This gives the protein CASSEKDNTEAFF.